Following are 14 T cell receptor beta chains from one sample sequenced in a study of Graves' ophthalmopathy and Graves' hyperthyroidism. Using RNA transcripts, the TCR beta CDR3 regions were amplified. HTBI primers served in a first-round RT-PCR, which a second-round multiplex PCR followed. Each CDR3 protein gets one entry after TCRdb re-called the multiplex PCR reads with MiXCR. In the table there are 350,000 to 400,000 distinct CDR3 sequences, 15% of which are singletons. Sequenced input: peripheral blood. The receptors were sampled from a woman younger than 30 with stable Graves' hyperthyroidism.

This clonotype was found many times. The chain employs TRBV24-1 and TRBJ1-1; TRBD1 agrees at 8 bases. CDR1 is KGHDR, CDR2 SFDVKD, per germline. The CDR3 has 13 amino acids. J gave up 5 bases and V 6 bases, and 4 bases lay outside the gene matches. The DNA for the CDR3 is TGTGCCACCAGTCAGGGGGCTCGTACTGAAGCTTTCTTT. It is translated as CATSQGARTEAFF.

This clonotype was counted many times. The chain has TRBV11-3 and TRBJ1-6; D is possibly TRBD1 (5 bases). V was shortened by 3 bases and J by 6 bases, with 9 bases between the two germline ends. This CDR3 has 14 residues. CDR1 and CDR2 from the germline V gene are SGHNT and YENEEA. In DNA form, the CDR3 reads TGTGCCAGCAGCTTGGGGGGTAGTAATTCACCCCTCCACTTT. Amino acid sequence: CASSLGGSNSPLHF.

This clonotype was recorded at least ten times. The chain links TRBV2 to TRBJ1-1; perhaps TRBD1 as D (5 bases). Germline CDR1 SNHLY, CDR2 FYNNEI. The CDR3 length is 14 residues. The ends were cut back, 5 bases at V and 2 bases at J, with 12 bases in the middle. As DNA, the CDR3 is TGTGCCAGCAGTCGCCGGGGGGTAAACACTGAAGCTTTCTTT. It encodes CASSRRGVNTEAFF.

This clonotype is categorized as medium-sized. The chain combines TRBV7-2 with TRBJ1-2, with TRBD1 as a possible D gene (5 bases). The CDR3 consists of 13 residues. V lost 4 bases and J lost 6, with 12 bases in between. Germline values: CDR1 SGHTA, CDR2 FQGNSA. CDR3 amino acids: CASSSQVWDGYTF. The CDR3 nucleotides are TGTGCCAGCAGCTCACAGGTGTGGGATGGCTACACCTTC.

This clonotype has more than one count but fewer than ten. This chain links TRBV7-3 with TRBJ1-6; 7 nucleotides match TRBD1. Germline lookup yields CDR1 SGHTA and CDR2 FQGTGA. The CDR3 totals 14 residues. Trimming took 8 bases from V and 10 from J; bases not matched to a gene: 11. The CDR3 loop is CASGRQGPSSPLHF. The CDR3 DNA is TGTGCCAGCGGCAGACAGGGACCTTCATCACCCCTCCACTTT.

This clonotype was seen many times. The chain employs TRBV5-6 and TRBJ2-2; 12 nucleotides line up with TRBD1. The CDR3 sequence is 14 residues long. With 4 bases clipped from V and 7 bases from J, the junction kept 2 bases outside the gene matches. Germline V gene sequence: CDR1 SGHDT, CDR2 YYEEEE. CDR3 nucleotides: TGTGCCAGCAGCGGGACAGGGGGCGGCGGGGAGCTGTTTTTT. Encoded protein: CASSGTGGGGELFF.

This clonotype was counted between two and nine times. This rearrangement joins TRBV18 to TRBJ2-7; D may be TRBD1 (6 bases). The V gene's germline CDR1 is KGHSH and CDR2 LQKENI. The CDR3 is 14 residues long. V shed 3 bases and J shed 0 bases, with 9 bases lying between them. The DNA of the CDR3 is TGTGCCAGCTCACCGAAGGACAGCTCCTACGAGCAGTACTTC. This sequence encodes CASSPKDSSYEQYF.

This clonotype was observed many times. J is TRBJ1-5 and V is TRBV12-3 or TRBV12-4; D is unresolved. V was pared by 5 bases and J by 3 bases, with 20 bases between. This CDR3 spans 17 amino acids. In nucleotides, the CDR3 is TGTGCCAGCAGTAGCCGGGAATTCCCCCAAGTCAATCAGCCCCAGCATTTT. Residues: CASSSREFPQVNQPQHF.

This clonotype was picked up many times. V usage is TRBV27 and J usage is TRBJ1-2; perhaps TRBD1 as D (5 bases). Trimming pared 0 bases from V and 4 bases from J, leaving 9 bases between. The CDR3 sequence is 14 residues long. Germline-derived CDR1 and CDR2 are MNHEY and SMNVEV (reference sequence). The CDR3 is CASSLSTGGYGYTF. For the CDR3, the DNA is TGTGCCAGCAGTTTATCGACGGGGGGCTATGGCTACACCTTC.

This clonotype was detected a few times. This chain connects TRBV19 to TRBJ1-5; possibly TRBD1 for D (6 bases). Germline V gene lookup returns CDR1 LNHDA and CDR2 SQIVND (reference sequence). Deletions cut 6 bases from V and 11 bases from J, with 17 bases between. The CDR3 has 13 residues. Written as DNA, the CDR3 is TGTGCCAGTAGGGGGCGAGGGGGTGAGGCCCAGCATTTT. This encodes CASRGRGGEAQHF.

Concerning this clonotype itself: A read error may account for a junction end that differs from germline. V usage is TRBV2 and J usage is TRBJ2-7; TRBD2 matches 9 bases. The CDR3 contains 13 residues. Per the germline V gene, CDR1 is SNHLY and CDR2 is FYNNEI. DNA of the CDR3: TGTGCCAGCATGGAAAGCGGGGGGCTCCCCCATAACTTC. The encoded protein is CASMESGGLPHNF.

The chain joins TRBV20-1 to TRBJ1-2, with D possibly TRBD1 on 5 matching bases. V shed 3 bases and J shed 4 bases, with 15 bases lying between them. This CDR3 is 14 amino acids long. Germline loops: CDR1 DFQATT, CDR2 SNEGSKA (reference sequence). CDR3 amino acids: CSARVWDCPYGYTF. The CDR3 nucleotides are TGCAGTGCTAGGGTCTGGGACTGCCCCTATGGCTACACCTTC.

This clonotype was seen ten or more times. V and J are TRBV24-1 and TRBJ1-2; perhaps TRBD1 as D (5 bases). This CDR3 region has 14 residues. The V and J ends lost 3 bases and 6 bases respectively, with 13 bases between them. Germline CDR1 KGHDR, CDR2 SFDVKD. The CDR3 bases are TGTGCCACCAGTGATAAGTCAGGGAGAAATGGCTACACCTTC. Translated: CATSDKSGRNGYTF.

The chain joins TRBV7-2 to TRBJ1-2, with TRBD1 matching over 7 bases. Trimming cost V 3 bases and J 6 bases; bases outside gene matches: 4. The CDR3 length is 13 residues. Germline V gene data show CDR1 as SGHTA and CDR2 as FQGNSA. The CDR3 sequence: CASSFQTGNGYTF. DNA of the CDR3: TGTGCCAGCAGCTTCCAGACAGGGAATGGCTACACCTTC.